The subject of this entry is one TCR beta chain. Its cognate antigen is unknown. Though probably carrying unrecorded immune exposures, donors were nominally healthy at sampling. This record belongs to a study of cytomegalovirus exposure and HLA in healthy donors. The PCR ran on 60 Vbeta and 13 Jbeta primers. TCRdb's table, derived via immunoSEQ multiplex PCR, lists solely in-frame clones and lacks some. The top ten hold about 0.45% of the sample, which has around 230,000 clones, about three quarters seen once. CDR3 length: 15 residues. Germline lookup yields CDR1 SGHVS and CDR2 FQNEAQ. V gave up 2 bases and J gave up 2 bases, with 12 bases separating them. Overall study findings and caveats: In vitro confirmation showed a few CMV-associated chains to be CMV antigen specific. More clonal expansion characterized HLA-associated TCR beta chains than equally common others in a later analysis. In an earlier analysis, in several hundred donors, most V segments appeared productive either ~90% or ~30% of the time.

The genes are TRBV7-8 and TRBJ1-2; D remains unclear. Sequenced input: PBMCs. This clonotype originated in a boy younger than 18 in good health and CMV-seronegative. The DNA for the CDR3 is TGTGCCAGCAGCTTAATACCCCACAGCAACTATGGCTACACCTTC. Amino acids: CASSLIPHSNYGYTF.